This T cell receptor beta chain was obtained from a study of blood T cell repertoires in COVID-19. The wider study: Samples of COVID-19 (acute and convalescent) were obtained from the United States, Italy and Spain. Sources were T cells, B-cell-depleted T cells, or PBMCs; the material itself was cDNA or gDNA.

The authors' processing: Reference gene primer amplification yielded estimated nucleated cell counts. Method: immunoSEQ multiplex PCR; TCRdb's copy keeps in-frame clones and lacks some. The V and J calls and the clone size are those of that table, but D and trimming were determined from the DNA. The table lists 85,000 to 130,000 clones, approximately 92% of them singletons. The V end was cut by 2 bases, the J end by 10 bases, with 3 bases between. This CDR3 is 11 amino acids long. Sequencing was carried out using peripheral blood. The receptor was isolated from a man in his 70s with acute or convalescent COVID-19. The chain joins TRBV12-3 or TRBV12-4 to TRBJ1-6, with D hard to call. This chain's CDR3 is CASSLSSPLHF. Here the CDR3 DNA reads TGTGCCAGCAGTTTATCATCACCCCTCCACTTT.